These 5 T cell receptor beta chains were all obtained from the same sample, sequenced in a study of human CD8 memory T cell subsets. UMI-labeled 5' RACE was the method by which TCR beta libraries were made. TCRdb re-called the 5' RACE reads; one entry per CDR3 protein, DNA not given. The sample data list some 10,000 distinct CDR3 sequences. The source material was CD8+ stem-like memory T cells (TSCM and TCM) sorted from PBMCs. Noted subset: stem-like memory CD8 T cells (TSTEM), CCR7+ PD-1- TIGIT-. These receptors all come from a human donor in good health.

V gene TRBV7-9 combines with J gene TRBJ2-2; the TCRdb call, TRBD2, lacks DNA for checking. The CDR3 has 16 residues. Germline-derived CDR1 and CDR2 are SEHNR and FQNEAQ (reference sequence). This CDR3 is CASSTRTSGRTGELFF.

The chain links TRBV6-4 to TRBJ2-3; TCRdb returns TRBD2, unconfirmable since there is no DNA. Germline assignment: CDR1 MRHNA and CDR2 SNTAGT. CDR3 length: 14 residues. The chain's CDR3 is CASSTSGSTDTQYF.

Judged by frequency, this clonotype is medium-sized. This chain links TRBV7-6 with TRBJ2-5. Germline V lookup: CDR1 SGHVS, CDR2 FNYEAQ. The length of the CDR3 is 14 residues. The CDR3 spells CASSLEAGQETQYF.

CDR3 in amino acids: CASRGPYGYTF. This chain joins TRBV12-3 or TRBV12-4 and TRBJ1-2; TCRdb returns TRBD1, unconfirmable since there is no DNA. The CDR3 is made up of 11 amino acids.

The J gene is TRBJ2-3, the V gene TRBV27. The CDR3 covers 16 residues. Germline values: CDR1 MNHEY, CDR2 SMNVEV (reference sequence). The CDR3 loop is CASSRRPPSSTDTQYF.